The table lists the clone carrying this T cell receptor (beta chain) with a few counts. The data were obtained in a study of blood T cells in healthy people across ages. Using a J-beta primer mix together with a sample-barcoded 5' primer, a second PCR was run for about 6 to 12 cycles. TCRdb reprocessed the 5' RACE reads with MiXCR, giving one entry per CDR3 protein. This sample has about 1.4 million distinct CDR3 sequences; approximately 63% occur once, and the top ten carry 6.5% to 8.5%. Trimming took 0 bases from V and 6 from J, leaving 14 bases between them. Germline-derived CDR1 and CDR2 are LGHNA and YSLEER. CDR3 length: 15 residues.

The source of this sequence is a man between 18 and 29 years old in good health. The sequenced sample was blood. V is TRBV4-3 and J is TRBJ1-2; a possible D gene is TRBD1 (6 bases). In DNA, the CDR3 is TGCGCCAGCAGCCAAGATGGGAGTGGGGGCGATGGCTACACCTTC. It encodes CASSQDGSGGDGYTF.